The 18 T cell receptor beta chains given below trace back to one sample, sequenced in a study of blood T cell repertoires in COVID-19 (TCRdb year 2020). The library was generated by the immunoSEQ multiplex PCR assay. TCRdb took this table from immuneACCESS and kept in-frame rearrangements with V and J called. Such tables lack part of the clones; where checked against another copy, unresolved V genes explain under half of the gap, and the rest is unexplained. Recorded for this sample are around 200,000 clones; around 82% of them occurred a single time. Clones ranked in the top ten supply roughly 2.9% of the sample. Sequenced input: peripheral blood. All receptors come from a man aged 50 to 59 with active or convalescent COVID-19.

The chain links TRBV19 to TRBJ2-1, with 14 bases aligning to TRBD2. Germline CDR1 and CDR2: LNHDA and SQIVND (reference sequence). Trimming cost V 3 bases and J 3 bases; bases outside gene matches: 10. The CDR3 is 19 residues long. Here the CDR3 reads CASSMPSGTSGGIYNEQFF. The CDR3 coding sequence is TGTGCCAGTAGTATGCCCTCCGGGACTAGCGGGGGAATCTACAATGAGCAGTTCTTC.

The chain joins TRBV4-3 to TRBJ2-1, with 8 bases that match TRBD1. V was pared by 3 bases and J by 10 bases, with 8 bases of the junction left unmatched. This CDR3 spans 14 amino acids. Per the germline V gene, CDR1 is LGHNA and CDR2 is YSLEER. The CDR3 DNA reads TGCGCCAGCAGCCATGGACAGGGCCAGACCGAGCAGTTCTTC. As protein: CASSHGQGQTEQFF.

The V gene is TRBV12-3 or TRBV12-4, the J gene TRBJ2-1, with a tentative D call TRBD2 (6 bases). Trimming removed 10 bases at V and 3 bases at J, with 10 bases between. This CDR3 comprises 12 residues. The CDR3 reads CATGSFYNEQFF. DNA of the CDR3: TGTGCCACCGGGAGTTTCTACAATGAGCAGTTCTTC.

The genes are TRBV12-3 or TRBV12-4 and TRBJ2-1, with D tentatively TRBD1 (5 bases). V lost 4 bases, J lost 7 bases, and 8 bases lay in between. This CDR3 comprises 12 residues. The CDR3, as DNA: TGTGCCAGCAGTTCAGGGAAAAATGAGCAGTTCTTC. It translates to CASSSGKNEQFF.

The rearrangement uses TRBV6-5 and TRBJ2-2; 12 nucleotides line up with TRBD2. The V and J ends lost 3 bases and 4 bases, in that order; junction bases with no gene match: 3. The CDR3 is made up of 16 amino acids. From germline, CDR1 is MNHEY and CDR2 SVGAGI. CDR3 sequence reads: CASSYLAGGRTGELFF. The CDR3 DNA reads as TGTGCCAGCAGTTATCTAGCGGGAGGGCGCACCGGGGAGCTGTTTTTT.

The chain joins TRBV6-5 to TRBJ2-7; TRBD2 aligns across 8 bases. CDR1 and CDR2 (germline): MNHEY, SVGAGI. The CDR3 consists of 16 residues. The ends lost 2 bases at V and 1 base at J; junction bases unmatched: 7. The CDR3: CASSYGPAGESYEQYF. In DNA, the CDR3 is TGTGCCAGCAGTTACGGGCCAGCGGGGGAATCCTACGAGCAGTACTTC.

This clone was recorded only once. The chain links TRBV27 to TRBJ2-1, with TRBD2 identical over 10 bases. The CDR3 length is 14 residues. Germline CDR1 MNHEY, CDR2 SMNVEV (reference sequence). The junction had 5 bases not matched to a gene; V was cut back by 8 bases and J by 4 bases. The CDR3 DNA sequence: TGTGCCAGCTCTGGACTAGCGGCTTACAATGAGCAGTTCTTC. Its protein product is CASSGLAAYNEQFF.

This clone was observed once. This sequence joins TRBV27 and TRBJ1-2; 9 bases line up with TRBD1. This CDR3 comprises 17 residues. Germline-derived CDR1 and CDR2 are MNHEY and SMNVEV (reference sequence). V gave up 4 bases and J gave up 5 bases; unmatched junction bases: 14. The CDR3 DNA reads as TGTGCCAGCAGTTATAGGAACGTGGACAGGGGCGTGTATGGCTACACCTTC. Amino acid sequence: CASSYRNVDRGVYGYTF.

The rearrangement uses TRBV6-6 and TRBJ1-1; 7 nucleotides align to TRBD1. Germline V gene lookup returns CDR1 MNHNY and CDR2 SVGAGI (reference sequence). The CDR3 consists of 16 residues. V lost 0 bases and J lost 1; bases outside the gene matches: 5. For the CDR3, the DNA is TGTGCCAGCAGTTACTCCCCGACAGGGTGGAACACTGAAGCTTTCTTT. It is translated as CASSYSPTGWNTEAFF.

V usage is TRBV7-9 and J usage is TRBJ2-2; D not certain. Trimming removed 6 bases at V and 0 bases at J, with 8 bases between. CDR3 length: 14 residues. CDR1 is SEHNR and CDR2 is FQNEAQ in the germline V gene (reference sequence). The chain's CDR3 is CASSYISNTGELFF. Here the CDR3 DNA reads TGTGCCAGCAGTTACATCTCGAACACCGGGGAGCTGTTTTTT.

The rearrangement joins TRBV7-9 to TRBJ1-2; D gene unclear. From germline, CDR1 is SEHNR and CDR2 FQNEAQ (reference sequence). The length of the CDR3 is 13 residues. V shed 2 bases and J shed 4 bases, with 8 bases lying between them. CDR3 in amino acids: CASSLFGSYGYTF. In nucleotides, the CDR3 is TGTGCCAGCAGCTTATTCGGTAGCTATGGCTACACCTTC.

Concerning this clone: A far larger clone lies a single base away; this is likely a read error. The genes are TRBV11-2 and TRBJ1-1; a possible D gene is TRBD1 (6 bases). From germline, CDR1 is SGHAT and CDR2 FQNNGV. The CDR3 extends over 13 amino acids. The V end was cut by 6 bases, the J end by 1 base, with 9 bases between. CDR3 nucleotides: TGTGCCAGCAGGTCACAGGGGAACACTGAAGCTTTCTTT. Translation gives CASRSQGNTEAFF.

Written as DNA, the CDR3 is TGCGCCAGCAGTGAGGGGGAGAAAAAGACTAGCGGTCGTATCCAGTTCTTC. Translation gives CASSEGEKKTSGRIQFF. The chain uses TRBV10-1 and TRBJ2-1; 9 nucleotides agree with TRBD2. The CDR3 sequence is 17 residues long. CDR1 is WNHNN and CDR2 is SYGVQD in the germline V gene (reference sequence). V was pared by 2 bases and J by 13 bases, with 18 bases of the junction left unmatched.

V gene TRBV28 combines with J gene TRBJ1-5, with 9 bases fitting TRBD1. In germline, CDR1 is MDHEN, CDR2 SYDVKM. The CDR3 is 16 amino acids. V lost 7 bases, J lost 5 bases, and 12 bases stayed unmatched. CDR3 amino acids: CASIPQSGQGHQPQHF. The CDR3 nucleotides are TGTGCCAGCATCCCTCAGAGCGGACAGGGGCATCAGCCCCAGCATTTT.

The chain carries TRBV6-4 and TRBJ2-2; D remains unclear. The germline V gene encodes CDR1 MRHNA and CDR2 SNTAGT. Trimming took 5 bases from V and 0 from J, leaving 13 bases between them. The CDR3 runs 16 residues. The CDR3 sequence: CASSNKPGANTGELFF. In DNA form, the CDR3 reads TGTGCCAGCAGTAATAAGCCAGGCGCGAACACCGGGGAGCTGTTTTTT.

This clone was seen once. The chain employs TRBV7-9 and TRBJ2-2, with a possible D match to TRBD1 (7 bases). Germline CDR1 SEHNR, CDR2 FQNEAQ (reference sequence). This CDR3 spans 16 amino acids. V was pared by 2 bases and J by 5 bases, with 15 bases between. This CDR3 is CASSLSLPGGTGELFF. DNA of the CDR3: TGTGCCAGCAGCTTAAGTCTTCCAGGGGGGACCGGGGAGCTGTTTTTT. Full variable domain (outside the CDR3, taken from reference TRBV7-9 and TRBJ2-2): DTGVSQNPRHKITKRGQNVTFRCDPISEHNRLYWYRQTLGQGPEFLTYFQNEAQLEKSRLLSDRFSAERPKGSFSTLEIQRTEQGDSAMYLCASSLSLPGGTGELFFGEGSRLTVL.

This rearrangement joins TRBV29-1 to TRBJ2-5; TRBD2 is a possible D gene (5 bases). Deletions cut 6 bases from V and 5 bases from J, with 10 bases between. Germline-derived CDR1 and CDR2 are SQVTM and ANQGSEA. The CDR3 contains 11 residues. This chain's CDR3 is CSVARRETQYF. In nucleotides, the CDR3 is TGCAGCGTCGCCCGGAGGGAGACCCAGTACTTC.

The chain employs TRBV10-2 and TRBJ2-7; 10 nucleotides match TRBD2. Trimming cost V 2 bases and J 6 bases; bases outside gene matches: 4. Germline V gene data show CDR1 as WSHSY and CDR2 as SAAADI. This CDR3 has 14 residues. CDR3 loop: CASSELAGAGEQYF. The CDR3 nucleotides read TGCGCCAGCAGTGAGCTAGCGGGGGCTGGCGAGCAGTACTTC.